This passage covers 26 T cell receptor beta chains from one sample sequenced in a study of blood T cell repertoires in COVID-19. Measured with immunoSEQ multiplex PCR; TCRdb has only the in-frame clones, and not every one. The data contain some 120,000 clones, around four fifths of them singletons. Sequenced material: peripheral blood. The receptors stem from an older man with acute or convalescent COVID-19.

This clone was detected a few times. The J gene is TRBJ2-6, the V gene TRBV2; D might be TRBD2 (5 bases). Germline lookup yields CDR1 SNHLY and CDR2 FYNNEI. V dropped 5 bases and J dropped 1 base, with 6 bases sitting between them. The CDR3 length is 14 residues. The CDR3: CASSRESGANVLTF. In DNA, the CDR3 is TGTGCCAGCAGTCGGGAATCTGGGGCCAACGTCCTGACTTTC.

J is TRBJ2-1 and V is TRBV5-4; 10 bases line up with TRBD1. In germline, CDR1 is SGHNT, CDR2 YYREEE (reference sequence). J was trimmed by 9 bases and V by 3 bases; bases with no gene match: 6. The CDR3 loop spans 14 amino acids. DNA for the CDR3: TGTGCCAGCAGCTACAGACAGGGGGCTCGTGAGCAGTTCTTC. This encodes CASSYRQGAREQFF. The variable domain in full, completed from reference TRBV5-4 and TRBJ2-1, reads ETGVTQSPTHLIKTRGQQVTLRCSSQSGHNTVSWYQQALGQGPQFIFQYYREEENGRGNFPPRFSGLQFPNYSSELNVNALELDDSALYLCASSYRQGAREQFFGPGTRLTVL.

V gene TRBV3-1 (or the pseudogene TRBV3-2) combines with J gene TRBJ1-4; D is undetermined. Germline lookup yields CDR1 LGHDT and CDR2 YNNKEL (reference sequence). V was trimmed by 0 bases and J by 5 bases, leaving 13 bases between them. CDR3 size: 16 residues. The CDR3 nucleotides are TGTGCCAGCAGCCAAGACGGTTACTTTATGAATGAAAAACTGTTTTTT. Its translation is CASSQDGYFMNEKLFF.

The chain combines TRBV19 with TRBJ2-5; D possibly corresponds to TRBD1 (6 bases). The V end was cut by 4 bases, the J end by 4 bases, with 16 bases between. Germline CDR1 is LNHDA and CDR2 is SQIVND (reference sequence). This CDR3 has 15 residues. CDR3 sequence (DNA): TGTGCCAGTAGTAGGAGCTGGGACACGGGAGAGACCCAGTACTTC. Translation: CASSRSWDTGETQYF.

The chain is built from TRBV5-6 and TRBJ2-5, with a tentative D call TRBD2 (6 bases). V lost 0 bases to trimming and J lost 1 base, with 10 bases between them. The germline gives CDR1 SGHDT, CDR2 YYEEEE. The CDR3 consists of 15 residues. The CDR3 loop is CASSLAAGPQETQYF. The CDR3 region has the DNA TGTGCCAGCAGCTTGGCTGCGGGGCCCCAAGAGACCCAGTACTTC.

The genes are TRBV4-1 and TRBJ2-5; D is ambiguous. The CDR3 has 16 amino acids. Germline assignment: CDR1 MGHRA and CDR2 YSYEKL. The V gene lost 2 bases and the J gene lost 2 bases, with 15 bases spanning the gap. In nucleotides, the CDR3 is TGCGCCAGCAGCCAAAGAACAGCCGAATTACAAGAGACCCAGTACTTC. Protein: CASSQRTAELQETQYF.

This clone occurred a few times. The V gene is TRBV5-6, the J gene TRBJ1-4; 9 bases are shared with TRBD1. Germline V lookup: CDR1 SGHDT, CDR2 YYEEEE. Losses at the gene ends were 2 bases for V and 0 bases for J; bases not matched to a gene: 2. CDR3 length equals 16 residues. Written as DNA, the CDR3 is TGTGCCAGCAGCTTTGGGACAGGGTCAACTAATGAAAAACTGTTTTTT. Translating gives CASSFGTGSTNEKLFF.

The chain combines TRBV19 with TRBJ2-5, with D perhaps matching TRBD2 (6 bases). Germline CDR1 and CDR2: LNHDA and SQIVND (reference sequence). This CDR3 has 14 amino acids. V was pared by 1 base and J by 10 bases, with 16 bases between. The CDR3 sequence: CASSIGTKGTFQYF. Here the CDR3 DNA reads TGTGCCAGTAGTATAGGGACTAAAGGCACATTCCAGTACTTC.

This rearrangement joins TRBV30 to TRBJ2-7; tentatively, D is TRBD1 (7 bases). Germline V CDR1 and CDR2: GTSNPN, SVGIG (reference sequence). This CDR3 contains 14 residues. The CDR3 loop is CARSGGGNGYEQYF. CDR3 bases: TGTGCTCGGTCCGGAGGGGGCAATGGCTACGAGCAGTACTTC.

The CDR3 coding sequence is TGTGCCAGCAGCCCTTCCGACAGGGGGCTTAGGGGGGCCAACGTCCTGACTTTC. It specifies CASSPSDRGLRGANVLTF. The chain recombines TRBV3-1 (or the pseudogene TRBV3-2) with TRBJ2-6; TRBD1 matches at 10 bases. V trimming: 4 bases; J trimming: 4 bases; junction bases outside the gene matches: 10. Germline values: CDR1 LGHDT, CDR2 YNNKEL (reference sequence). The CDR3 totals 18 residues.

The chain recombines TRBV6-5 with TRBJ2-7, with D possibly being TRBD2 (6 bases). Trimming removed 0 bases from V and 4 bases from J, with 13 bases in between. The germline gives CDR1 MNHEY, CDR2 SVGAGI. The CDR3 runs to 15 residues. The CDR3, as DNA: TGTGCCAGCAGTTACTCGTCCCTCGGGAGTTACGAGCAGTACTTC. Protein: CASSYSSLGSYEQYF.

In the case of this clone: The sample has other DNA sequences that encode this CDR3 too. The rearrangement links TRBV5-1 to TRBJ1-2; D not resolved. Trimming left V 1 base short and J 2 bases short, with 6 bases between. Germline-derived CDR1 and CDR2 are SGHRS and YFSETQ. The CDR3 runs to 13 residues. Here the CDR3 DNA reads TGCGCCAGCAGCTTGTCAGGAAACTATGGCTACACCTTC. Its translation is CASSLSGNYGYTF.

The chain employs TRBV2 and TRBJ2-7, with 11 bases matching TRBD1. V was clipped by 6 bases and J by 7 bases; unmatched bases: 8. There are 14 residues in the CDR3. Germline V gene sequence: CDR1 SNHLY, CDR2 FYNNEI. The CDR3 DNA reads TGTGCCAGCAGAGACGGACAGGGGGCGTTAGAGCAGTACTTC. Encoded protein: CASRDGQGALEQYF.

This clone has just a few counts. The V gene is TRBV21-1, the J gene TRBJ2-1; TRBD1 is the table's D call and was not checked against the DNA. TRBV21-1 is flagged as a pseudogene. The CDR3 consists of 15 residues. As DNA, the CDR3 is TGTGCCAGCAGCAAAATCCACCTCAGGGGGCATGAGCAGTTCTTC. It is translated as CASSKIHLRGHEQFF.

This clone showed up just a few times. The V gene is TRBV6-5, the J gene TRBJ1-5; 7 nucleotides align to TRBD1. Germline V gives CDR1 MNHEY, CDR2 SVGAGI. J was trimmed by 3 bases and V by 10 bases; bases with no gene match: 12. This CDR3 is 15 amino acids long. CDR3 coding DNA: TGTGCCACTTCCGAGGGACAGATGAACAATCAGCCCCAGCATTTT. This translates into CATSEGQMNNQPQHF.

This clone occurred a few times. The chain couples TRBV4-1 to TRBJ2-2, with TRBD1 as a possible D gene (6 bases). The germline CDR1 and CDR2 sequences are MGHRA and YSYEKL. The CDR3 runs 15 residues. The germline V and J ends were trimmed by 5 bases and 4 bases, with 14 bases remaining between them. In DNA, the CDR3 is TGCGCCAGCAGCGGCCACAGGGAGAGCACCGGGGAGCTGTTTTTT. Translation: CASSGHRESTGELFF.

V and J are TRBV4-1 and TRBJ2-5; D not certain. This CDR3 spans 14 amino acids. Germline loops: CDR1 MGHRA, CDR2 YSYEKL. Deletions cut 0 bases from V and 5 bases from J, with 10 bases between. The CDR3, as DNA: TGCGCCAGCAGCCAAGATCGCAGGTCCGAGACCCAGTACTTC. This sequence encodes CASSQDRRSETQYF.

The chain combines TRBV19 with TRBJ2-7, with 7 nucleotides matching TRBD1. Germline V lookup: CDR1 LNHDA, CDR2 SQIVND (reference sequence). CDR3 length: 13 residues. V gave up 6 bases and J gave up 6 bases; unmatched junction bases: 8. CDR3 region: CASSMAGGLEQYF. The CDR3 region has the DNA TGTGCCAGTAGCATGGCAGGGGGTCTCGAGCAGTACTTC. The full variable domain, in which reference TRBV19 and TRBJ2-7 provide the parts outside the CDR3, is DGGITQSPKYLFRKEGQNVTLSCEQNLNHDAMYWYRQDPGQGLRLIYYSQIVNDFQKGDIAEGYSVSREKKESFPLTVTSAQKNPTAFYLCASSMAGGLEQYFGPGTRLTVT.

The chain links TRBV9 to TRBJ2-7, with D tentatively TRBD2 (6 bases). The germline V and J ends were trimmed by 5 bases and 7 bases, with 25 bases remaining between them. CDR3 length: 16 residues. Germline V CDR1 and CDR2: SGDLS, YYNGEE. The CDR3: CASSVLARGSVSEQYF. The CDR3 DNA reads TGTGCCAGCAGTGTCTTGGCTCGGGGGTCTGTGTCGGAGCAGTACTTC.

This sequence joins TRBV7-9 and TRBJ2-7; a possible D gene is TRBD1 (5 bases). The V gene lost 5 bases and the J gene lost 5 bases, with 13 bases spanning the gap. CDR1 is SEHNR, CDR2 FQNEAQ, per germline (reference sequence). The CDR3 length is 13 residues. The CDR3 DNA is TGTGCCAGCAGCCAAGCAGGGTCAGACGAGCAGTACTTC. The encoded protein is CASSQAGSDEQYF. The variable domain in full, with the rest retrieved from reference TRBV7-9 and TRBJ2-7, is DTGVSQNPRHKITKRGQNVTFRCDPISEHNRLYWYRQTLGQGPEFLTYFQNEAQLEKSRLLSDRFSAERPKGSFSTLEIQRTEQGDSAMYLCASSQAGSDEQYFGPGTRLTVT.

The chain employs TRBV10-3 and TRBJ2-1, with a tentative D call TRBD2 (7 bases). The germline CDR1 and CDR2 sequences are ENHRY and SYGVKD. The V end was cut by 6 bases, the J end by 9 bases, with 12 bases between. The CDR3 runs 12 residues. The CDR3 nucleotides are TGTGCCATCAGAGGGGGGGCAGGTGAGCAGTTCTTC. This codes for CAIRGGAGEQFF.

The chain is built from TRBV6-6 and TRBJ2-2; the D gene is possibly TRBD2 (5 bases). The CDR3 loop spans 12 amino acids. Germline CDR1 MNHNY, CDR2 SVGAGI (reference sequence). Trimming shortened V by 6 bases and J by 3 bases, and 5 bases separated the two germline ends. The CDR3 DNA sequence: TGTGCCAGCAGCGGGGACACCGGGGAGCTGTTTTTT. Translating gives CASSGDTGELFF.

The rearrangement joins TRBV4-1 to TRBJ2-7, with D perhaps matching TRBD1 (6 bases). V lost 0 bases, J lost 1 base, and 19 bases lay in between. The CDR3 covers 18 residues. Germline CDR1 reads MGHRA; CDR2 reads YSYEKL. This CDR3 is CASSQERQLGTRSYEQYF. CDR3 sequence (DNA): TGCGCCAGCAGCCAAGAAAGGCAATTGGGGACACGGTCCTACGAGCAGTACTTC.

This chain connects TRBV2 to TRBJ1-1, with 7 bases lining up with TRBD1. Germline V lookup: CDR1 SNHLY, CDR2 FYNNEI. V shed 8 bases, J shed 5 bases, and the junction held 8 bases outside the gene matches. The CDR3 contains 13 residues. CDR3 residues: CASLLQGNTEAFF. Written as DNA, the CDR3 is TGTGCCAGCCTTTTACAGGGGAATACTGAAGCTTTCTTT.

This chain links TRBV5-6 with TRBJ1-1, with a weak D call TRBD1 (5 bases). The V end lost 3 bases, the J end lost 0 bases, and 21 bases lay between the germline ends. CDR1 and CDR2 from the germline V gene are SGHDT and YYEEEE. This CDR3 is 18 amino acids long. CDR3 sequence reads: CASSSRPGWGRMNTEAFF. The CDR3 DNA is TGTGCCAGCAGCTCCCGCCCAGGGTGGGGGAGGATGAACACTGAAGCTTTCTTT.

This clone came up once. The CDR3 protein is CASSPVPGTGGGYTF. CDR3 bases: TGTGCCAGCAGCCCGGTACCCGGGACAGGGGGTGGCTACACCTTC. The chain links TRBV5-5 to TRBJ1-2; the match to TRBD1 covers 11 bases. The germline V gene encodes CDR1 SGHKS and CDR2 YYEKEE (reference sequence). The ends lost 4 bases at V and 7 bases at J; junction bases unmatched: 9. This CDR3 is 15 amino acids long.